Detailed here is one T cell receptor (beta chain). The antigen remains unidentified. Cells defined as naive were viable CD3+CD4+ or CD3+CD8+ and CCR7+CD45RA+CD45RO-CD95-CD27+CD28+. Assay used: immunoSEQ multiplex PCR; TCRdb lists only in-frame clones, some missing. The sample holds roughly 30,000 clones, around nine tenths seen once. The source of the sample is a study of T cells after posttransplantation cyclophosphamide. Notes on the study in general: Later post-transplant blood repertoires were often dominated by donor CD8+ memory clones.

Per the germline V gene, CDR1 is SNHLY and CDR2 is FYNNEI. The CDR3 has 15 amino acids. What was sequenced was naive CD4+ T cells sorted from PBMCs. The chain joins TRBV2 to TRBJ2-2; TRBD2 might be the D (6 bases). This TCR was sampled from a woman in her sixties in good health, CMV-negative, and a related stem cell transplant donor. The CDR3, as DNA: TGTGCGACCATACCCGGAGGGGCGAACACCGGGGAGCTGTTTTTT. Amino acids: CATIPGGANTGELFF.